Listed here are 30 T cell receptor beta chains from one sample, sequenced in a study of T-cell memory formation after mild COVID-19. TCRdb re-analysed the 5' RACE reads in MiXCR, keeping a single row per CDR3 protein. The sample gives some 160,000 distinct CDR3 sequences, roughly 13% of which show up once; approximately 3.4% is in the top ten. Sequenced sample: PBMCs or a T cell subset sorted from them (not recorded which). These receptor sequences come from a man between 18 and 35 years old who had mild COVID-19 (a few samples of this study predate the infection). Cell type and time point are not known.

This clonotype was seen a few times. The chain recombines TRBV10-3 with TRBJ2-7; D possibly corresponds to TRBD1 (6 bases). The CDR3 length is 12 residues. The ends were cut back, 8 bases at V and 0 bases at J, with 8 bases in the middle. Germline V gene lookup returns CDR1 ENHRY and CDR2 SYGVKD. Here the CDR3 DNA reads TGTGCCATCTCGGACAGCTCCTACGAGCAGTACTTC. Its translation: CAISDSSYEQYF.

V usage is TRBV18 and J usage is TRBJ2-3; 10 positions agree with TRBD2. Germline loops: CDR1 KGHSH, CDR2 LQKENI. The CDR3 loop spans 15 amino acids. V was pared by 5 bases and J by 5 bases, with 7 bases of the junction left unmatched. The CDR3 DNA follows: TGTGCCAGCTCAGCAGCGGGGGGGGCACGAGATACGCAGTATTTT. It codes for CASSAAGGARDTQYF.

This clonotype came up many times. The chain recombines TRBV20-1 with TRBJ2-2, with 9 positions matching TRBD1. In germline, CDR1 is DFQATT, CDR2 SNEGSKA (reference sequence). With 6 bases clipped from V and 6 bases from J, the junction kept 11 bases outside the gene matches. This CDR3 is built from 15 residues. The CDR3 here is CSALRNRGRPGELFF. The CDR3 DNA reads TGCAGTGCACTCAGGAACAGGGGGCGACCCGGGGAGCTGTTTTTT.

In this sample, this clonotype turned up a few times. The rearrangement joins TRBV29-1 to TRBJ2-7; D tentatively fits TRBD1 or TRBD2 (5 bases each). Between the trimmed V and J ends, which lost 6 bases and 2 bases, there was a span of 11 bases. CDR1 and CDR2 from the germline V gene are SQVTM and ANQGSEA. This CDR3 comprises 12 residues. CDR3 sequence reads: CSVWGMTYEQYF. In nucleotides, the CDR3 is TGCAGCGTGTGGGGGATGACCTACGAGCAGTACTTC.

The chain couples TRBV7-6 to TRBJ1-5; D possibly corresponds to TRBD1 (5 bases). Trimming shortened V by 3 bases and J by 5 bases, and 8 bases separated the two germline ends. CDR3 size: 13 residues. Germline CDR1 and CDR2: SGHVS and FNYEAQ. As DNA, the CDR3 is TGTGCCAGCAGCTTGGACACCCATCAGCCCCAGCATTTT. The encoded protein is CASSLDTHQPQHF.

V and J are TRBV6-1 and TRBJ2-1; 12 nucleotides align to TRBD2. Trimming removed 4 bases from V and 5 bases from J; junction bases left unmatched: 3. Germline V gene lookup returns CDR1 MNHNS and CDR2 SASEGT. This CDR3 has 15 residues. CDR3 DNA sequence: TGTGCCAGCAGTGTCCTAGCGGGGGGGGACAATGAGCAGTTCTTC. It translates to CASSVLAGGDNEQFF.

V usage is TRBV5-6 and J usage is TRBJ2-7, with D possibly TRBD1 on 5 matching bases. Germline CDR1 and CDR2: SGHDT and YYEEEE. The CDR3 totals 15 residues. Trimming cost V 3 bases and J 4 bases, with 17 bases left between them. CDR3 nucleotide sequence: TGTGCCAGCAGCTCCCTTCAGGGTTTAAGGTACGAGCAGTACTTC. This sequence encodes CASSSLQGLRYEQYF. The complete variable domain, with remaining parts taken from reference TRBV5-6 and TRBJ2-7, reads DAGVTQSPTHLIKTRGQQVTLRCSPKSGHDTVSWYQQALGQGPQFIFQYYEEEERQRGNFPDRFSGHQFPNYSSELNVNALLLGDSALYLCASSSLQGLRYEQYFGPGTRLTVT.

This clonotype has more than one count but fewer than ten. The gene calls are TRBV3-1 and TRBJ2-5, with a tentative D call TRBD2 (5 bases). Germline assignment: CDR1 LGHDT and CDR2 YNNKEL (reference sequence). The V and J ends lost 0 bases and 9 bases respectively, with 8 bases between them. The CDR3 has 12 amino acids. The CDR3 coding sequence is TGTGCCAGCAGCCAAGAGCGGAGGCCCCAGTACTTC. Translated, it gives CASSQERRPQYF.

The CDR3 protein is CASSNRQGNQPQHF. CDR3 DNA sequence: TGTGCCAGCAGCAACAGACAAGGAAATCAGCCCCAGCATTTT. The rearrangement uses TRBV7-2 and TRBJ1-5, with D unresolved. V dropped 5 bases and J dropped 4 bases, with 12 bases sitting between them. CDR3 length: 14 amino acids. Germline loops: CDR1 SGHTA, CDR2 FQGNSA.

The sample holds many counts of this clonotype. V is TRBV18 and J is TRBJ2-7; D possibly corresponds to TRBD1 (5 bases). CDR3 length: 13 amino acids. Trimming removed 2 bases at V and 4 bases at J, with 9 bases between. The germline gives CDR1 KGHSH, CDR2 LQKENI. The CDR3 region is CASSPAQGYEQYV. CDR3 in DNA: TGTGCCAGCTCACCAGCCCAGGGATACGAGCAGTACGTC.

The chain links TRBV12-3 or TRBV12-4 to TRBJ2-2; tentatively, D is TRBD1 or TRBD2 (6 bases each). The length of the CDR3 is 18 residues. Trimming stripped 6 bases from V and 5 bases from J, with 25 bases between. The CDR3: CASRPTMWYRAGTGELFF. The DNA of the CDR3 is TGTGCCAGCAGACCAACCATGTGGTACAGGGCGGGAACCGGGGAGCTGTTTTTT.

This clonotype was found a few times. The V call is TRBV14, the J call TRBJ2-7; no definite D call. This CDR3 has 14 amino acids. The V end was cut by 4 bases, the J end by 1 base, with 11 bases between. Germline V gene sequence: CDR1 SGHDN, CDR2 FVKESK. CDR3 loop: CASSLLVGSYEQYF. As DNA, the CDR3 is TGTGCCAGCAGCCTTTTGGTAGGGTCCTACGAGCAGTACTTC.

The DNA for the CDR3 is TGTGCCAGCAGCTACCAGGGGGCGAGCTCCTACGAGCAGTACTTC. The encoded protein is CASSYQGASSYEQYF. The chain recombines TRBV3-1 with TRBJ2-7, with 8 bases fitting TRBD1. The CDR3 sequence is 15 residues long. CDR1 and CDR2 from the germline V gene are LGHDT and YNNKEL (reference sequence). The ends lost 5 bases at V and 0 bases at J; junction bases unmatched: 6.

This clonotype was seen more than once but under ten times. This sequence joins TRBV6-1 and TRBJ1-6; 10 positions match TRBD1. Germline-derived CDR1 and CDR2 are MNHNS and SASEGT. The CDR3 has 16 residues. The junction had 6 bases not matched to a gene; V was cut back by 4 bases and J by 6 bases. This chain's CDR3 is CASSGQGQGINSPLHF. Written as DNA, the CDR3 is TGTGCCAGCAGTGGCCAGGGACAGGGGATTAATTCACCCCTCCACTTT.

This clonotype was seen more than once but under ten times. V and J are TRBV4-3 and TRBJ2-7, with 7 bases that match TRBD1. V dropped 1 base and J dropped 3; count of bases not matched to a gene: 6. CDR3 length equals 15 residues. From germline, CDR1 is LGHNA and CDR2 YSLEER. CDR3 sequence reads: CASSQGTGVHYEQYV. DNA for the CDR3: TGCGCCAGCAGCCAAGGGACAGGAGTACACTACGAGCAGTACGTC.

There are a few counts of this clonotype. The V call is TRBV3-1, the J call TRBJ2-5; 7 nucleotides match TRBD2. CDR1 and CDR2 (germline): LGHDT, YNNKEL (reference sequence). The CDR3 sequence is 14 residues long. V lost 4 bases, J lost 2 bases, and 4 bases stayed unmatched. The CDR3 nucleotides are TGTGCCAGCAGCCTCGGGGGGATTCAAGAGACCCAGTACTTC. Encoded protein: CASSLGGIQETQYF.

This clonotype was counted a few times. The chain recombines TRBV2 with TRBJ1-5; D gene unclear. CDR1 SNHLY and CDR2 FYNNEI come from the germline V gene. Trimming cost V 5 bases and J 3 bases, with 8 bases left between them. The CDR3 spans 13 residues. The CDR3 bases are TGTGCCAGCAGTATGGCCACCAATCAGCCCCAGCATTTT. This sequence encodes CASSMATNQPQHF.

The table lists this clonotype with many counts. The chain uses TRBV7-7 and TRBJ2-1, with TRBD2 matching 13 bases. CDR3 length: 16 amino acids. Germline values: CDR1 SSHAT, CDR2 FNYEAQ (reference sequence). V dropped 5 bases and J dropped 7; count of bases not matched to a gene: 8. The CDR3 loop reads CASSAVLAGGPNEQFF. As DNA, the CDR3 is TGTGCCAGCAGCGCGGTACTAGCGGGGGGGCCGAATGAGCAGTTCTTC.

This chain links TRBV5-4 with TRBJ2-5, with a possible D match to TRBD1 (5 bases). Trimming stripped 3 bases from V and 5 bases from J, with 14 bases between. The CDR3 consists of 14 residues. Germline-derived CDR1 and CDR2 are SGHNT and YYREEE (reference sequence). CDR3 in amino acids: CASSSSRGGETQYF. The CDR3 region has the DNA TGTGCCAGCAGCTCATCTAGGGGTGGCGAGACCCAGTACTTC.

The chain has TRBV20-1 and TRBJ1-6; no firm D call. The CDR3 is 15 residues long. V lost 4 bases, J lost 0 bases, and 10 bases lay in between. The germline V gene encodes CDR1 DFQATT and CDR2 SNEGSKA (reference sequence). The DNA of the CDR3 is TGCAGTGCTACCCTGATTAGCTCCTATAATTCACCCCTCCACTTT. Its protein is CSATLISSYNSPLHF.

This sequence joins TRBV7-2 and TRBJ2-3; 9 bases match TRBD2. V gave up 8 bases and J gave up 2 bases; unmatched junction bases: 11. The CDR3 extends over 16 amino acids. Germline V gene data show CDR1 as SGHTA and CDR2 as FQGNSA. The CDR3 spells CASLRASGVPTDTQYF. Written as DNA, the CDR3 is TGTGCCAGCTTGAGGGCTAGCGGGGTGCCCACAGATACGCAGTATTTT.

The count of this clonotype is one. The chain couples TRBV29-1 to TRBJ1-1; a possible D gene is TRBD1 (5 bases). V lost 8 bases and J lost 2, with 15 bases in between. The V gene's germline CDR1 is SQVTM and CDR2 ANQGSEA. This CDR3 comprises 13 residues. The CDR3 DNA follows: TGCAGCACCGGAGGCAGGGCAAACACTGAAGCTTTCTTT. As protein: CSTGGRANTEAFF.

The CDR3 loop reads CASSFPRDGVNTEAFF. CDR3 in DNA: TGTGCCAGCAGCTTCCCCAGGGACGGGGTGAACACTGAAGCTTTCTTT. The chain combines TRBV11-2 with TRBJ1-1; a possible D gene is TRBD1 (5 bases). Germline CDR1 is SGHAT and CDR2 is FQNNGV. CDR3 length: 16 residues. With 3 bases removed from V and 0 bases from J, the gap between germline ends came to 14 bases. Variable domain in full (rest from reference TRBV11-2 and TRBJ1-1): EAGVAQSPRYKIIEKRQSVAFWCNPISGHATLYWYQQILGQGPKLLIQFQNNGVVDDSQLPKDRFSAERLKGVDSTLKIQPAKLEDSAVYLCASSFPRDGVNTEAFFGQGTRLTVV.

The table lists this clonotype with a few counts. This chain links TRBV5-1 with TRBJ1-2, with 8 positions matching TRBD1. Germline trimming cut 5 bases from V and 8 bases from J; bases unmatched to any gene: 8. This CDR3 is built from 13 residues. The germline CDR1 and CDR2 sequences are SGHRS and YFSETQ. CDR3 amino acids: CASSSRQGFGYTF. CDR3 coding DNA: TGCGCCAGCAGTTCTCGACAGGGGTTCGGCTACACCTTC.

This clonotype has a handful of counts. The V gene is TRBV7-6, the J gene TRBJ2-3, with D maybe TRBD1 (5 bases). V shed 1 base and J shed 6 bases, with 11 bases lying between them. There are 14 residues in the CDR3. From germline, CDR1 is SGHVS and CDR2 FNYEAQ. CDR3 in amino acids: CASSLGTTVDTQYF. The CDR3 DNA sequence: TGTGCCAGCAGCTTAGGGACAACGGTGGATACGCAGTATTTT.

This clonotype was recorded a few times. The chain joins TRBV30 to TRBJ1-2; D is uncertain. V shed 4 bases and J shed 4 bases, with 19 bases lying between them. Germline V gene data show CDR1 as GTSNPN and CDR2 as SVGIG (reference sequence). The CDR3 sequence is 15 residues long. The CDR3 sequence is CAWIREGVRSYGYTF. The CDR3 DNA reads as TGTGCCTGGATTCGAGAGGGCGTTCGAAGCTATGGCTACACCTTC.

V gene TRBV7-9 combines with J gene TRBJ2-5; a possible D gene is TRBD2 (5 bases). The germline CDR1 and CDR2 sequences are SEHNR and FQNEAQ (reference sequence). V was trimmed by 4 bases and J by 7 bases, leaving 13 bases between them. CDR3 length: 13 amino acids. CDR3 bases: TGTGCCAGCAGCTCGGACTTGGGTGGGACCCAGTACTTC. It specifies CASSSDLGGTQYF.

This clonotype was counted ten times or more. The rearrangement uses TRBV3-1 and TRBJ1-2, with TRBD1 as a possible D gene (5 bases). Germline V gene sequence: CDR1 LGHDT, CDR2 YNNKEL (reference sequence). Trimming cost V 5 bases and J 4 bases, with 8 bases left between them. This CDR3 has 12 amino acids. The CDR3 loop is CASSSGAYGYTF. The CDR3 DNA sequence: TGTGCCAGCAGCTCCGGGGCCTATGGCTACACCTTC.

The chain joins TRBV5-1 to TRBJ1-2; D not resolved. The germline V gene has CDR1 SGHRS and CDR2 YFSETQ. This CDR3 has 11 residues. Trimming stripped 4 bases from V and 6 bases from J, with 7 bases between. CDR3 residues: CASSLEDGYTF. The CDR3 DNA reads as TGCGCCAGCAGCCTGGAGGATGGCTACACCTTC.

This clonotype was recorded a few times. This chain uses TRBV5-1 with TRBJ2-5, with D possibly being TRBD1 (6 bases). V lost 4 bases, J lost 5 bases, and 15 bases lay in between. The germline V gene has CDR1 SGHRS and CDR2 YFSETQ. CDR3 size: 14 residues. CDR3 in amino acids: CASSRTGYRETQYF. For the CDR3, the DNA is TGCGCCAGCAGCCGTACAGGGTATCGGGAGACCCAGTACTTC.